The 22 T cell receptor beta chains reported below all come from one sample, sequenced in a study of blood T cell repertoires in COVID-19. Method: immunoSEQ multiplex PCR; TCRdb's copy keeps in-frame clones and lacks some. The sample gives over 75,000 clones, approximately 90% of which show up once; about 2.5% is in the top ten. Sequencing was done on a sample of peripheral blood. The receptors originated from a human donor with active COVID-19. The donor label of this sample is uncertain.

The V and J genes are TRBV19 and TRBJ1-4; D is possibly TRBD1 (5 bases). Trimming took 5 bases from V and 0 from J, leaving 13 bases between them. This CDR3 is built from 16 residues. CDR1 LNHDA and CDR2 SQIVND come from the germline V gene (reference sequence). In DNA, the CDR3 is TGTGCCAGTAGTGTCCAGACAGTTGCAACTAATGAAAAACTGTTTTTT. It is translated as CASSVQTVATNEKLFF.

The genes are TRBV28 and TRBJ2-1, with D maybe TRBD1 (5 bases). Germline CDR1 and CDR2: MDHEN and SYDVKM. The V and J ends lost 6 bases and 9 bases respectively, with 12 bases between them. This CDR3 has 12 amino acids. The CDR3 sequence: CASSPRQPEQFF. DNA for the CDR3: TGTGCCAGCAGCCCTAGACAGCCTGAGCAGTTCTTC.

The DNA for the CDR3 is TGTGCCAGCACCAAAGTCGGACAGGGGGCGGGCACTGAAGCTTTCTTT. It yields the protein CASTKVGQGAGTEAFF. The chain uses TRBV2 and TRBJ1-1; 11 bases line up with TRBD1. There are 16 residues in the CDR3. V shed 7 bases, J shed 4 bases, and the junction held 11 bases outside the gene matches. Germline V lookup: CDR1 SNHLY, CDR2 FYNNEI. The full variable domain, completed using reference TRBV2 and TRBJ1-1, is EPEVTQTPSHQVTQMGQEVILRCVPISNHLYFYWYRQILGQKVEFLVSFYNNEISEKSEIFDDQFSVERPDGSNFTLKIRSTKLEDSAMYFCASTKVGQGAGTEAFFGQGTRLTVV.

V is TRBV18 and J is TRBJ2-2; TRBD2 agrees at 7 bases. Germline V gene lookup returns CDR1 KGHSH and CDR2 LQKENI. The CDR3 contains 16 residues. Trimming cost V 3 bases and J 1 base; bases outside gene matches: 5. For the CDR3, the DNA is TGTGCCAGCTCACCCTTAGCGGGCAGGAACACCGGGGAGCTGTTTTTT. Its translation is CASSPLAGRNTGELFF.

The rearrangement joins TRBV28 to TRBJ1-5; D not resolved. Germline assignment: CDR1 MDHEN and CDR2 SYDVKM. There are 12 residues in the CDR3. V was pared by 2 bases and J by 6 bases, with 5 bases between. CDR3 sequence (DNA): TGTGCCAGCAGTTTAGGCCCTCAGCCCCAGCATTTT. This sequence encodes CASSLGPQPQHF.

This sequence joins TRBV7-8 and TRBJ2-5, with a weak D call TRBD2 (5 bases). Germline V gives CDR1 SGHVS, CDR2 FQNEAQ. The CDR3 totals 15 residues. Trimming removed 2 bases at V and 4 bases at J, with 14 bases between. CDR3 sequence: CASSLLLGSAETQYF. CDR3 nucleotide sequence: TGTGCCAGCAGCTTATTACTAGGGTCGGCAGAGACCCAGTACTTC.

The chain recombines TRBV21-1 with TRBJ2-7; the table's D call TRBD2 went unverified against the DNA. TRBV21-1 is a pseudogene. CDR3 length: 16 amino acids. The CDR3: CASSKWVCDCIYEQYF. CDR3 in DNA: TGTGCCAGCAGCAAATGGGTATGTGACTGCATCTACGAGCAGTACTTC.

The chain couples TRBV24-1 to TRBJ2-2; weak D call: TRBD2 (7 bases). The germline V gene encodes CDR1 KGHDR and CDR2 SFDVKD. The CDR3 spans 18 residues. V was pared by 1 base and J by 3 bases, with 17 bases between. In DNA, the CDR3 is TGTGCCACCAGTGATTTTCCCAGGGGAGGGGGACACACCGGGGAGCTGTTTTTT. Amino acids: CATSDFPRGGGHTGELFF.

This clone was observed a few times. The chain links TRBV2 to TRBJ1-2; TRBD1 matches 10 bases. V shed 6 bases, J shed 2 bases, and the junction held 3 bases outside the gene matches. Germline V lookup: CDR1 SNHLY, CDR2 FYNNEI. CDR3 size: 14 residues. This chain's CDR3 is CASSRQGANYGYTF. CDR3 nucleotides: TGTGCCAGCAGCCGACAGGGGGCGAACTATGGCTACACCTTC.

The chain couples TRBV7-9 to TRBJ2-1; D possibly corresponds to TRBD2 (5 bases). The CDR3 contains 16 residues. Germline V CDR1 and CDR2: SEHNR, FQNEAQ (reference sequence). V was clipped by 5 bases and J by 0 bases, with 14 bases between them. The CDR3 sequence is CASSPRGGSSYNEQFF. The CDR3 DNA is TGTGCCAGCAGCCCCCGTGGTGGGAGCTCCTACAATGAGCAGTTCTTC.

About this clone itself: This specimen includes other DNA sequences encoding the same CDR3. The chain joins TRBV19 to TRBJ1-2, with 7 nucleotides matching TRBD1. Germline values: CDR1 LNHDA, CDR2 SQIVND (reference sequence). There are 13 residues in the CDR3. Trimming took 3 bases from V and 5 from J; bases not matched to a gene: 3. The CDR3 region has the DNA TGTGCCAGTAGTATCGCAGGGGGGTATGGCTACACCTTC. It specifies CASSIAGGYGYTF.

J is TRBJ2-3 and V is TRBV19; D might be TRBD2 (6 bases). In germline, CDR1 is LNHDA, CDR2 SQIVND (reference sequence). The V end lost 4 bases, the J end lost 2 bases, and 10 bases lay between the germline ends. The CDR3 loop spans 14 amino acids. CDR3 residues: CASSTTSHTDTQYF. The DNA for the CDR3 is TGTGCCAGTAGTACTACTAGCCACACAGATACGCAGTATTTT.

The chain has TRBV28 and TRBJ2-5, with D maybe TRBD1 (6 bases). Looked up from germline, CDR1 is MDHEN and CDR2 is SYDVKM. CDR3 length equals 13 residues. V lost 7 bases and J lost 1, with 10 bases in between. Written as DNA, the CDR3 is TGTGCCAGCACCCCACAGGGCCAAGAGACCCAGTACTTC. It encodes CASTPQGQETQYF.

The rearrangement uses TRBV9 and TRBJ1-3; 7 positions match TRBD1. Per the germline V gene, CDR1 is SGDLS and CDR2 is YYNGEE. With 0 bases clipped from V and 0 bases from J, the junction kept 12 bases outside the gene matches. This CDR3 has 19 amino acids. This CDR3 reads CASSVDPTTGVISGNTIYF. CDR3 sequence (DNA): TGTGCCAGCAGCGTAGACCCCACTACAGGGGTTATCTCTGGAAACACCATATATTTT.

The CDR3 loop is CASSLGGDYTEAFF. The CDR3 DNA is TGCGCCAGCAGCTTAGGGGGAGACTACACTGAAGCTTTCTTT. This chain links TRBV5-1 with TRBJ1-1, with D perhaps matching TRBD1 (6 bases). Per germline, CDR1 SGHRS and CDR2 YFSETQ. V dropped 2 bases and J dropped 3 bases, with 11 bases sitting between them. This CDR3 comprises 14 residues.

This chain links TRBV5-1 with TRBJ1-5; 11 bases are a match to TRBD1. V shed 4 bases and J 0 bases; nucleotides not matched to a gene: 6. CDR3 size: 17 residues. CDR1 SGHRS and CDR2 YFSETQ come from the germline V gene. The CDR3 reads CASSRDRGRDSNQPQHF. CDR3 nucleotides: TGCGCCAGCAGCCGGGACAGGGGGAGAGATAGCAATCAGCCCCAGCATTTT.

The chain joins TRBV12-3 or TRBV12-4 to TRBJ2-1; 9 bases agree with TRBD1. This CDR3 comprises 12 residues. Trimming took 6 bases from V and 14 from J; bases not matched to a gene: 8. The CDR3 here is CASSRTGGPEFF. The DNA of the CDR3 is TGTGCCAGCAGCCGAACAGGGGGCCCAGAGTTCTTC.

The chain employs TRBV4-1 and TRBJ1-2; perhaps TRBD1 as D (6 bases). CDR3 length equals 16 residues. V was clipped by 4 bases and J by 5 bases, with 20 bases between them. Looked up from germline, CDR1 is MGHRA and CDR2 is YSYEKL. The CDR3 DNA reads as TGCGCCAGCAGCCCGGGGGGGGCCCCCAGGGGTTATGGCTACACCTTC. Amino acid sequence: CASSPGGAPRGYGYTF.

As regards this clone: Other DNA sequences in the same sample also yield this CDR3. The V gene is TRBV28, the J gene TRBJ1-2; 10 bases map to TRBD1. Trimming at V came to 3 bases and at J to 8 bases, leaving 3 bases not matched to a gene. The CDR3 runs 13 residues. The germline V gene has CDR1 MDHEN and CDR2 SYDVKM. CDR3 sequence: CASSLRTGGGYTF. The DNA of the CDR3 is TGTGCCAGCAGTTTGAGGACAGGGGGGGGCTACACCTTC.

The CDR3 DNA sequence: TGTGCCAGCAGCTTGGCCGTAGCGGGAGAGATCTACGAGCAGTACTTC. It yields the protein CASSLAVAGEIYEQYF. The chain recombines TRBV5-6 with TRBJ2-7, with 9 bases that match TRBD2. This CDR3 region has 16 residues. Trimming took 0 bases from V and 3 from J; bases not matched to a gene: 7. Germline V gene data show CDR1 as SGHDT and CDR2 as YYEEEE.

As DNA, the CDR3 is TGTGCCAGCAGCCAAGATTTAGCTATCCCTAGCACAGATACGCAGTATTTT. It encodes CASSQDLAIPSTDTQYF. J is TRBJ2-3 and V is TRBV3-1 (or the pseudogene TRBV3-2); D is ambiguous. The CDR3 spans 17 residues. Trimming removed 0 bases at V and 0 bases at J, with 13 bases between. From germline, CDR1 is LGHDT and CDR2 YNNKEL (reference sequence).

This sequence joins TRBV12-3 or TRBV12-4 and TRBJ2-5; D is perhaps TRBD2 (6 bases). Trimming took 3 bases from V and 2 from J, leaving 7 bases between them. This CDR3 comprises 13 residues. CDR3 sequence reads: CASSFGRQETQYF. The CDR3 DNA sequence: TGTGCCAGCAGTTTCGGGAGACAAGAGACCCAGTACTTC.